This record looks at one TCR beta chain sequence and its context. The antigen is not known. Primers included in the PCR were 60 Vbeta and 13 Jbeta primers. Original data processing: In a later analysis, the count reached 76 million or so unique TCR beta chains, with around 11 million shared. The data were produced by immunoSEQ multiplex PCR, yet TCRdb's version contains in-frame clones alone and is incomplete. For V, J and clone size, that table is used; D and trimming come from the DNA. The sample includes over 120,000 clones, around 78% of them seen just once. This sample was taken from a study of cytomegalovirus exposure and HLA in healthy donors. General study points: Researchers reported that a few CMV-associated chains were confirmed in vitro as CMV antigen-specific. Later analysis associated a missense DCLRE1C variant with TCR beta V- and J-gene trimming.

Per germline, CDR1 MNHEY and CDR2 SMNVEV (reference sequence). With V trimmed by 11 bases and J by 7 bases, 12 bases remained unmatched. The CDR3 sequence is 14 residues long. The sequenced sample consisted of PBMCs. The source is a woman between 18 and 30 years old in good health and CMV-seropositive. The gene calls are TRBV27 and TRBJ2-1, with 9 bases that match TRBD2. CDR3 sequence: CAAGGGALRNEQFF. The CDR3, as DNA: TGTGCCGCAGGCGGGGGGGCGTTAAGAAATGAGCAGTTCTTC.